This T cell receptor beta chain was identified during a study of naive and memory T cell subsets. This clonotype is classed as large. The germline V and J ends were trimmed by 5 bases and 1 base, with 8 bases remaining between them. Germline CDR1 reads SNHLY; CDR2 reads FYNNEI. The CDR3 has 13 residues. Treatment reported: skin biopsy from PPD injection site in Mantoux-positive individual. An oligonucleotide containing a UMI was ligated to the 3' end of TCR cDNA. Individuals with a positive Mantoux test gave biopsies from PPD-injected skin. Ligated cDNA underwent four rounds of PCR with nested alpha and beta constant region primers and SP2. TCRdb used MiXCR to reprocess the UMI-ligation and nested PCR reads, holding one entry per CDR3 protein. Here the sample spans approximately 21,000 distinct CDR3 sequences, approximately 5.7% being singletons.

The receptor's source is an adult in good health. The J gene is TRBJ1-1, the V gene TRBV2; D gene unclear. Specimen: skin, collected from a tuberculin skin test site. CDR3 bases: TGTGCCAGCAGTTTCGGCTCGAACACTGAAGCTTTCTTT. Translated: CASSFGSNTEAFF. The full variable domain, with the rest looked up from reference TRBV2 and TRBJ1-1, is EPEVTQTPSHQVTQMGQEVILRCVPISNHLYFYWYRQILGQKVEFLVSFYNNEISEKSEIFDDQFSVERPDGSNFTLKIRSTKLEDSAMYFCASSFGSNTEAFFGQGTRLTVV.